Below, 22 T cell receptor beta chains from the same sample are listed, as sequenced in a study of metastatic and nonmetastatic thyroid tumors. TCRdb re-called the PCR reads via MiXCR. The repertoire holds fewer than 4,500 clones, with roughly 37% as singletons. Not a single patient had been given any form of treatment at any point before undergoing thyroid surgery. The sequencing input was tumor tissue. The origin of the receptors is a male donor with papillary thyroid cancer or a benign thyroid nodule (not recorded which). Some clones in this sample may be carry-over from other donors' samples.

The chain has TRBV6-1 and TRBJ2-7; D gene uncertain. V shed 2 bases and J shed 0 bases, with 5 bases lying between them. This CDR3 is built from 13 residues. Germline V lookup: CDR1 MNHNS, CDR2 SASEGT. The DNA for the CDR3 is TGTGCCAGCAGTGAAACGACCTCCTACGAGCAGTACTTC. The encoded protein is CASSETTSYEQYF.

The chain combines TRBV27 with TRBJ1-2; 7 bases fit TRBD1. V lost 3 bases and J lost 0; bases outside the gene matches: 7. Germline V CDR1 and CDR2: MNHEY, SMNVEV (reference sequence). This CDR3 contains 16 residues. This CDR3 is CASSFLDRRANYGYTF. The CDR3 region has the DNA TGTGCCAGCAGTTTCTTGGACAGGCGGGCTAACTATGGCTACACCTTC.

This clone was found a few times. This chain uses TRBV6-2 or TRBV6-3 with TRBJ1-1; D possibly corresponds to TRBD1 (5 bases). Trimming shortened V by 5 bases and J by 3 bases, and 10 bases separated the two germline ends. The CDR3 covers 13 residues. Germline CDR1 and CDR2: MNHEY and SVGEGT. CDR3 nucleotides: TGTGCCAGCAGTCCTCGAGGGGACACTGAAGCTTTCTTT. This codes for CASSPRGDTEAFF.

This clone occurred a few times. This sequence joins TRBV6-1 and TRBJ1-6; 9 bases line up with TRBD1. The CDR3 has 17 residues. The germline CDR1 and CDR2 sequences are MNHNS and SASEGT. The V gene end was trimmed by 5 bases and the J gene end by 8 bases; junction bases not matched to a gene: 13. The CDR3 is CASSSTTTGGRDSPLHF. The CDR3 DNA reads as TGTGCCAGCAGTTCTACTACGACAGGGGGTAGGGATTCACCCCTCCACTTT.

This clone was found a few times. CDR3 DNA: TGTGCCAGTAGTATCGTGGGCGGGATAGCCTACAATGAGCAGTTCTTC. Residues: CASSIVGGIAYNEQFF. This chain joins TRBV19 and TRBJ2-1, with TRBD2 as a possible D gene (6 bases). The V end lost 3 bases, the J end lost 2 bases, and 14 bases lay between the germline ends. The length of the CDR3 is 16 residues. Per the germline V gene, CDR1 is LNHDA and CDR2 is SQIVND (reference sequence).

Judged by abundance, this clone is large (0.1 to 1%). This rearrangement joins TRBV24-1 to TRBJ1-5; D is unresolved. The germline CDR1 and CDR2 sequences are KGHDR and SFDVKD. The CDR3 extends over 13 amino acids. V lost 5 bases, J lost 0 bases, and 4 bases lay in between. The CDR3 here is CATSVNSNQPQHF. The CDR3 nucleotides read TGTGCCACCAGTGTAAATAGCAATCAGCCCCAGCATTTT.

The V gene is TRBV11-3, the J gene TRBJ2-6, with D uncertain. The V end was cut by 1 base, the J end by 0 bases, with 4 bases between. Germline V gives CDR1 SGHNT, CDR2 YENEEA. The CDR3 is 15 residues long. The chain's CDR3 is CASSLGSSGANVLTF. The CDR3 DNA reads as TGTGCCAGCAGCTTAGGGTCCTCTGGGGCCAACGTCCTGACTTTC.

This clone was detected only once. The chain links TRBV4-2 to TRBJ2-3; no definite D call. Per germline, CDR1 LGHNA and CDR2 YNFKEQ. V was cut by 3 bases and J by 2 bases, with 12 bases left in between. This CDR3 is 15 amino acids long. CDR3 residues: CASSHLELFTDTQYF. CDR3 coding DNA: TGTGCCAGCAGCCACCTCGAACTGTTCACAGATACGCAGTATTTT.

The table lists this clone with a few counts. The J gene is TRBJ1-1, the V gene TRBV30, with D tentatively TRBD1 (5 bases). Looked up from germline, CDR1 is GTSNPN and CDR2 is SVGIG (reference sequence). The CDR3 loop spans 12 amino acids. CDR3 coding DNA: TGTGACTACTCAGACAGAGGCGCTGAAGCTTTCTTT. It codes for CDYSDRGAEAFF.

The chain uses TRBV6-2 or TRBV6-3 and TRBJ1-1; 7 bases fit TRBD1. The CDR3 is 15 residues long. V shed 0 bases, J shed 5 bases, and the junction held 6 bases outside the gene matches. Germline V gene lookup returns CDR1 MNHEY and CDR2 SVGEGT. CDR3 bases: TGTGCCAGCAGTTACTCGACAGGGTTGTTTACTGAAGCTTTCTTT. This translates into CASSYSTGLFTEAFF.

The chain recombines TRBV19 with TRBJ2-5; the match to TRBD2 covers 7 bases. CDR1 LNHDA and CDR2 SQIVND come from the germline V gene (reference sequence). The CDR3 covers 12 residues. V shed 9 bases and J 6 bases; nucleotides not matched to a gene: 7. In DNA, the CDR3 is TGTGCCAGACCAGCGCGGGGGAAGACCCAGTACTTC. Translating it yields CARPARGKTQYF. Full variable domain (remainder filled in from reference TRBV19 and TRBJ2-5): DGGITQSPKYLFRKEGQNVTLSCEQNLNHDAMYWYRQDPGQGLRLIYYSQIVNDFQKGDIAEGYSVSREKKESFPLTVTSAQKNPTAFYLCARPARGKTQYFGPGTRLLVL.

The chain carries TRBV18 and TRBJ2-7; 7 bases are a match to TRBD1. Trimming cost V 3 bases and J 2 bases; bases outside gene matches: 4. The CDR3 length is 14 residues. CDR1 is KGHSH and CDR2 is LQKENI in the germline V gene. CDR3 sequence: CASSPPGQTYEQYF. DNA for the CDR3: TGTGCCAGCTCACCTCCGGGACAGACCTACGAGCAGTACTTC.

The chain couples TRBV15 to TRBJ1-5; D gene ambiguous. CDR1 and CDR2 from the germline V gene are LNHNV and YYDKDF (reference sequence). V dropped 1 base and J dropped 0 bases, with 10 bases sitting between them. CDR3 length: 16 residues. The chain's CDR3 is CATSRVGRNSNQPQHF. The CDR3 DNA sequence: TGTGCCACCAGCAGAGTGGGCAGGAATAGCAATCAGCCCCAGCATTTT.

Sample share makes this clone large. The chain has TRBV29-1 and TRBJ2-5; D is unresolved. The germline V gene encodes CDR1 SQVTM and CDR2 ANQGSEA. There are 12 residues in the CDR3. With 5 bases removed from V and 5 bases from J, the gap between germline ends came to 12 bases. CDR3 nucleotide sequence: TGCAGCGTTACCCGGGTTGAGGAGACCCAGTACTTC. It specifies CSVTRVEETQYF.

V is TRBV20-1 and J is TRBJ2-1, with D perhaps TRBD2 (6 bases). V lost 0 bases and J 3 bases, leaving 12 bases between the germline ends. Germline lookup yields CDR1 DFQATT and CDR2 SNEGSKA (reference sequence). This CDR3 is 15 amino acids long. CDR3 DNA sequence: TGCAGTGCTAGAGAACGGGCGGGATTCTACAATGAGCAGTTCTTC. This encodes CSARERAGFYNEQFF.

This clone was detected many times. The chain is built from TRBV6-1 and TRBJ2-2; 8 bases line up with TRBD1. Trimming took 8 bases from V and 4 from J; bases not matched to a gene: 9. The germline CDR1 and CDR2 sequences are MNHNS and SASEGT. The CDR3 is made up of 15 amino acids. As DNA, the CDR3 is TGTGCCAGCTACGAGACAGGGGATAGCACCGGGGAGCTGTTTTTT. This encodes CASYETGDSTGELFF.

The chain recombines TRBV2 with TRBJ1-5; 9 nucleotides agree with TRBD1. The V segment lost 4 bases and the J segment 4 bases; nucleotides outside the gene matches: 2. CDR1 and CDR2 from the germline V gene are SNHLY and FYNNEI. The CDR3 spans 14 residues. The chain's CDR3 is CASSGQGGNQPQHF. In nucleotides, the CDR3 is TGTGCCAGCAGTGGACAGGGGGGTAATCAGCCCCAGCATTTT. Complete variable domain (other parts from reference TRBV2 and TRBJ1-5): EPEVTQTPSHQVTQMGQEVILRCVPISNHLYFYWYRQILGQKVEFLVSFYNNEISEKSEIFDDQFSVERPDGSNFTLKIRSTKLEDSAMYFCASSGQGGNQPQHFGDGTRLSIL.

CDR3 nucleotide sequence: TGTGCCAGCAGCTTAGCGTTCGGGAGCTCCTACGAGCAGTACTTC. Translation gives CASSLAFGSSYEQYF. V usage is TRBV7-9 and J usage is TRBJ2-7; D perhaps matches TRBD2 (6 bases). Trimming took off 0 bases at V and 0 bases at J, with 9 bases between the two ends. The CDR3 is 15 amino acids. Per the germline V gene, CDR1 is SEHNR and CDR2 is FQNEAQ (reference sequence).

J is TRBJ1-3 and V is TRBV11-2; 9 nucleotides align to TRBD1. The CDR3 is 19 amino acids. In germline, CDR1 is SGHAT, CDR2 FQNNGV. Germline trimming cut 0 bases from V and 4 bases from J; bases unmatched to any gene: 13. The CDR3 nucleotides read TGTGCCAGCAGCTTAGATGGGACAGGGAGAGGTCTATCCGGAAACACCATATATTTT. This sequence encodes CASSLDGTGRGLSGNTIYF.

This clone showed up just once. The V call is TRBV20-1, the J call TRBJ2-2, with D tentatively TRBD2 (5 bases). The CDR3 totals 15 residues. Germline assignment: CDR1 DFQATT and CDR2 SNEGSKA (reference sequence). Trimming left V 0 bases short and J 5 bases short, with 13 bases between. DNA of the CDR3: TGCAGTGCTAGAGAACGGCGGAGAGGGACCGGGGAGCTGTTTTTT. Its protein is CSARERRRGTGELFF.

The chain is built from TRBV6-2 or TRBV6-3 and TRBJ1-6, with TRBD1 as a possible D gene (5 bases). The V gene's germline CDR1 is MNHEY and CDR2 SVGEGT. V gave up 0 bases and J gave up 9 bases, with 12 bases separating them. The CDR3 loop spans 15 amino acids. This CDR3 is CASSYSGTQGSPLHF. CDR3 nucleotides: TGTGCCAGCAGTTACTCGGGCACCCAGGGTTCACCCCTCCACTTT.

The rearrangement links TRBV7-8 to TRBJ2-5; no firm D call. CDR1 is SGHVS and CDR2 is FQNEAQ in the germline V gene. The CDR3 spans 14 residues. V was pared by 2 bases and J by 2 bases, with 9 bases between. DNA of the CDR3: TGTGCCAGCAGCTTAAGGCCCGAACAAGAGACCCAGTACTTC. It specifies CASSLRPEQETQYF.